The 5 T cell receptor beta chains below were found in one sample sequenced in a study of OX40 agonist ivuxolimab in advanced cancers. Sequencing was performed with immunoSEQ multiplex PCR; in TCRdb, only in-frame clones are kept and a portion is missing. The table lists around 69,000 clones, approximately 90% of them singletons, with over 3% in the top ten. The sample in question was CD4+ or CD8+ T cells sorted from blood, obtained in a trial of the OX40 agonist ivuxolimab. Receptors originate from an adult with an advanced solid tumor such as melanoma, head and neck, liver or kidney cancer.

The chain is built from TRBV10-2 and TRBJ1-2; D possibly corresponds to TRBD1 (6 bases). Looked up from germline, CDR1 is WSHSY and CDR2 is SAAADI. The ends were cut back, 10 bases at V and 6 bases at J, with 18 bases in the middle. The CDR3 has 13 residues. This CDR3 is CATSRGRRDGYTF. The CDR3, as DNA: TGCGCCACCTCCAGGGGCCGGCGAGATGGCTACACCTTC.

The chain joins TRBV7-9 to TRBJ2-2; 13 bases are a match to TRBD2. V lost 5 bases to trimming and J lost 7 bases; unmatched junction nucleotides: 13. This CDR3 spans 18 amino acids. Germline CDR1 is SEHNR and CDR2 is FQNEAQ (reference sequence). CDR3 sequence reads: CASSTPGTSGNTNGELFF. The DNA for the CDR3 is TGTGCCAGCAGCACCCCCGGGACTAGCGGGAATACTAACGGGGAGCTGTTTTTT.

CDR3 nucleotides: TGCGCCAGCAGCTTGGTATCGCAGAGTATCATTACCAAAAACATTCAGTACTTC. This translates into CASSLVSQSIITKNIQYF. The chain is built from TRBV5-1 and TRBJ2-4; no clear D gene. Germline loops: CDR1 SGHRS, CDR2 YFSETQ. V gave up 0 bases and J gave up 2 bases, with 18 bases separating them. The CDR3 length is 18 residues.

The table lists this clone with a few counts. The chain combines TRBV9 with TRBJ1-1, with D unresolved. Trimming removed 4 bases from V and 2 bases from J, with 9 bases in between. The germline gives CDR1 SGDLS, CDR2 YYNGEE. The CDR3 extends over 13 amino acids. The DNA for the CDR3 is TGTGCCAGCAGCCAGACCCCCAACACTGAAGCTTTCTTT. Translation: CASSQTPNTEAFF.

The CDR3 sequence is CASSHDRLNSPLHF. In DNA form, the CDR3 reads TGCGCCAGCAGCCATGATAGACTTAATTCACCCCTCCACTTT. The V and J genes are TRBV4-3 and TRBJ1-6; D uncertain. The CDR3 totals 14 residues. V lost 3 bases, J lost 6 bases, and 9 bases lay in between. Germline CDR1 reads LGHNA; CDR2 reads YSLEER.